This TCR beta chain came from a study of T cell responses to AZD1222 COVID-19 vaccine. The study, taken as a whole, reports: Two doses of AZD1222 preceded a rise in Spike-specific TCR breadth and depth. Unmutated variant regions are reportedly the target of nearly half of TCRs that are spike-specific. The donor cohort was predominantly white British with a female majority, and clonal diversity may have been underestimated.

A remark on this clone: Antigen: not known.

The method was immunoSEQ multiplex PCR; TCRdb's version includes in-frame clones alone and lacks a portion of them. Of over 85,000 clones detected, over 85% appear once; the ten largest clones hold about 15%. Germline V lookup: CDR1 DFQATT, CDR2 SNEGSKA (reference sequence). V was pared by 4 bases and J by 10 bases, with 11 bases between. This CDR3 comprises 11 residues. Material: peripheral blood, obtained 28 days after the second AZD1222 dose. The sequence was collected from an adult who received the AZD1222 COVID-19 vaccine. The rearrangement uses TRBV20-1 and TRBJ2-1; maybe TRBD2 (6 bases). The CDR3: CSATQGGEQFF. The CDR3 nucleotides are TGCAGTGCTACGCAGGGAGGAGAGCAGTTCTTC.